This TCR beta chain comes out of a study of CD8+ T cells in alopecia areata (dated by TCRdb to the late 2010s). As for the study more broadly: The treated patients, all with moderate-to-severe alopecia areata, were enrolled in an open-label pilot trial of oral tofacitinib given at 5 to 10 mg twice daily. Patients received tofacitinib for 6 to 18 months and were then followed off drug for 6 months to check for delayed response and recurrence. To study T cell clonal expansion in alopecia areata, the researchers applied high-throughput TCRbeta sequencing to both the C3H/HeJ mouse model and human patients. Scalp tissue and sorted CD4+ and CD8+ peripheral blood T cells from patchy and totalis/universalis alopecia areata patients and from healthy controls were covered by human TCRbeta sequencing. Tofacitinib-treated patients had biopsies at baseline and at 4 and 24 weeks of treatment, with a later scalp biopsy in several patients. Clonality in the scalp was compared among normal scalp (n=4), patchy alopecia areata scalp (n=8), and alopecia totalis/universalis scalp (n=8). RNA was extracted with the PAXgene miRNA kit for fixed scalp, the miRNeasy kit for PBMCs, and the RNeasy kit for mouse skin. TCRbeta CDR3 regions were amplified by immunoSEQ multiplex PCR using 35 Vbeta forward and 13 Jbeta reverse primers. General conclusions and limits of the study: Scalp TCR repertoire analysis is complicated because resident alphabeta T cells in normal human skin are also sequenced, whereas mouse skin is dominated by gammadelta T cells. Shared TCR sequences between patients were less evident than in mice, which may be partly attributable to HLA diversity in the patient population. Compared with normal scalp, lesional scalp, particularly in alopecia totalis/universalis, had higher clonality and more expanded CD8+ clones, which suggests antigenic drive.

Per the publication, the time point label means: baseline before oral tofacitinib. Lesional scalp punch biopsies and peripheral blood were obtained from alopecia areata patients. After PBMCs were isolated by density centrifugation and stained for CD3, CD4 and CD8, a FACSAria was used to sort CD4+ and CD8+ T cells. To prepare the library, the immunoSEQ multiplex PCR assay was applied. To provide template for TCR sequencing, every sample had RNA extracted and reverse transcribed into cDNA. First-strand cDNA was synthesized with SuperScript III using a 2:1 mix of oligo-dT and random hexamers. Amplification bias was assessed with a synthetic immune receptor repertoire, and residual bias was removed computationally. Per the source publication's procedure: Raw reads were preprocessed to remove errors, and CDR3 was defined according to IMGT conventions as the region from the conserved cysteine to phenylalanine. Clonality was calculated as 1 minus Shannon entropy normalized by log2 of the number of productive unique TCRs. Whether scalp clones were CD4 or CD8 was inferred by matching scalp TCRbeta sequences against CD4 and CD8 repertoires sorted from blood. The immuneACCESS repertoire file appears here via TCRdb, limited to in-frame rearrangements. These files lack a portion of the clones; in checked studies, under half of the deficit traces to unresolved V genes, and the cause of the others is not known. The D gene and trimming were derived from the DNA, and the V and J assignments and clone size from that table. Counted in this sample were 150,000 or so clones; approximately 49% of them appeared once. Jointly, the top ten make up around a sixth of the sample.

V is reduced by 0 bases and J by 4 bases, leaving a spacing of 10 bases between them. From the cysteine up to the phenylalanine, the CDR3 has a length of 15 residues. The CDR3 DNA has 45 bases and is translated from base 1. The germline V gene supplies CDR1 LGHNA and CDR2 YSLEER. About this clone: What antigen it recognizes has not been identified. No base qualities exist here, and no much larger clone lies one base off it.

This TCR was sampled from a human donor with alopecia areata. The rearrangement combines TRBV4-3 with TRBJ2-1; the D gene lacks a confident call. The sample in question was CD8+ T cells sorted from blood, obtained at week 0. Read as DNA, the sequence is TGCGCCAGCAGCCAAGAATCTATCAGATACAATGAGCAGTTCTTC. The translation is CASSQESIRYNEQFF.